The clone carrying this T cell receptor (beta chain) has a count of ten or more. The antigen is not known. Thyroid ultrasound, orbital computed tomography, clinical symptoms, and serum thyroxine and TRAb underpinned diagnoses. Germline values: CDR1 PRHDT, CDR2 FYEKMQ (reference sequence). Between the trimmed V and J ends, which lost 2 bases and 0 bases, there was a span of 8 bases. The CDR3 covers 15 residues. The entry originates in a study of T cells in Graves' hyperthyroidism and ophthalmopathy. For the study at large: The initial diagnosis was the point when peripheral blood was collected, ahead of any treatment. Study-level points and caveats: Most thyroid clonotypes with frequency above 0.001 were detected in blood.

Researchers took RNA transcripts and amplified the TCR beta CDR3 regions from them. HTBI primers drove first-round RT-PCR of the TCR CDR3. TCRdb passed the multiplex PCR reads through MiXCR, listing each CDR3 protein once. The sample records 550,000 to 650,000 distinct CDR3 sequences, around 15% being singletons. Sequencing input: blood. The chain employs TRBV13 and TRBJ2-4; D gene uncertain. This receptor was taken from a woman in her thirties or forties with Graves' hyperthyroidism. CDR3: CASSLRPGAKNIQYF. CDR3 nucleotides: TGTGCCAGCAGCTTACGTCCGGGAGCCAAAAACATTCAGTACTTC.